The clone carrying this T cell receptor beta chain was seen a few times. The data were taken from a study of identical twins. Unique molecular identifiers were present on cDNA, and template switching added a universal primer site. TCRdb reprocessed the 5' RACE reads via MiXCR and lists one record per CDR3 protein. The repertoire has roughly 750,000 distinct CDR3 sequences, approximately 21% of them found once; the top ten carry approximately 4.3%. Unmatched junction bases numbered 12, after V lost 11 bases and J lost 6 bases. Germline V gives CDR1 MNHNY, CDR2 SVGAGI (reference sequence). This CDR3 is 13 amino acids long. The same sample was also used in a study of T cells expressing NK-cell markers.

The source of this sequence is a woman aged 18-29 years in good health. Material for sequencing was PBMCs. The gene calls are TRBV6-6 and TRBJ2-5; 7 bases map to TRBD2. The CDR3 protein is CAYSREGWKTQYF. The CDR3 region has the DNA TGTGCCTACTCGAGGGAGGGGTGGAAGACCCAGTACTTC.